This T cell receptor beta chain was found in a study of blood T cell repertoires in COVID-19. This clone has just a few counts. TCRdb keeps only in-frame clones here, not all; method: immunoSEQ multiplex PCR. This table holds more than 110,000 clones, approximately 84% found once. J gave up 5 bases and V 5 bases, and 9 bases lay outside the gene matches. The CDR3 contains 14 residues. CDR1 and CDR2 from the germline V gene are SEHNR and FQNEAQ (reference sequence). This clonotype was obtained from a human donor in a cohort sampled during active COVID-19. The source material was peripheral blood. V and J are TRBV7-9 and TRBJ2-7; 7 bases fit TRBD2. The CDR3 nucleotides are TGTGCCAGCAGCCCCGGGAGGCTTCAAAACGAGCAGTACTTC. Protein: CASSPGRLQNEQYF.